The source of this T cell receptor beta chain is a study of cytomegalovirus exposure and HLA in healthy donors. Primers for the PCR totalled 60 Vbeta and 13 Jbeta. The table came from immunoSEQ multiplex PCR; TCRdb's copy has only in-frame clones and leaves some out. In the table there are 150,000 or so clones, roughly three quarters of which are singletons. Donors consisted of healthy bone marrow donors. Note on this clone: Its antigen is undetermined.

The CDR3 contains 13 residues. The germline V gene has CDR1 SGDLS and CDR2 YYNGEE. Trimming left V 3 bases short and J 8 bases short, with 11 bases between. Whole-study findings and limits: When a later analysis was performed, an Asian-associated ancestry cluster reportedly had fewer N-insertions than the roughly 690-donor mean. Common viral pathogens seemed, in a later analysis, to connect with several of the most significant clusters. Highly shared variants forming one cluster were likely a sequencing artifact.

The material sequenced was PBMCs. The sequence was collected from a woman aged 50 to 60 in good health and CMV-seropositive. The chain couples TRBV9 to TRBJ1-4; D might be TRBD1 (5 bases). CDR3 residues: CASSGTGSEKLFF. The CDR3 region has the DNA TGTGCCAGCAGCGGTACAGGATCGGAAAAACTGTTTTTT.